One sample yielded the 10 T cell receptor beta chains listed below, sequenced in a study of T cell responses to AZD1222 COVID-19 vaccine. This table comes from immunoSEQ multiplex PCR, and its TCRdb copy is limited to in-frame clones, with some not included. The sample shows 110,000 to 150,000 clones, just over 90% of them seen only once. Sequencing was performed on peripheral blood, taken on day 0 of AZD1222 vaccination. Receptors were obtained from an adult in good health.

This rearrangement joins TRBV30 to TRBJ2-7, with D perhaps matching TRBD2 (5 bases). The V gene lost 1 base and the J gene lost 3 bases, with 7 bases spanning the gap. CDR1 is GTSNPN, CDR2 SVGIG, per germline (reference sequence). This CDR3 has 12 residues. The CDR3 here is CAWSGGGYEQYF. The CDR3, as DNA: TGTGCCTGGAGTGGAGGAGGCTACGAGCAGTACTTC.

This clone was counted once. The V call is TRBV5-1, the J call TRBJ1-2, with D perhaps matching TRBD1 (5 bases). Germline V gene data show CDR1 as SGHRS and CDR2 as YFSETQ. CDR3 size: 15 residues. V lost 0 bases, J lost 2 bases, and 11 bases lay in between. CDR3 DNA sequence: TGCGCCAGCAGCTTGGAGCCAGGGATAAACTATGGCTACACCTTC. Translating it yields CASSLEPGINYGYTF.

V is TRBV2 and J is TRBJ1-1; D is ambiguous. This CDR3 spans 13 amino acids. V gave up 6 bases and J gave up 1 base, with 9 bases separating them. Germline CDR1 reads SNHLY; CDR2 reads FYNNEI. CDR3 nucleotide sequence: TGTGCCAGCAGGAAGGACGGGAACACTGAAGCTTTCTTT. Its protein is CASRKDGNTEAFF.

The chain combines TRBV4-1 with TRBJ1-3, with 7 bases lining up with TRBD1. V gave up 4 bases and J gave up 4 bases; unmatched junction bases: 7. The CDR3 extends over 15 amino acids. Per the germline V gene, CDR1 is MGHRA and CDR2 is YSYEKL. The CDR3 DNA follows: TGCGCCAGCAGCCGACGGACAGGCTCAGGAAACACCATATATTTT. This translates into CASSRRTGSGNTIYF.

The V call is TRBV19, the J call TRBJ2-5; D call uncertain. V lost 7 bases, J lost 3 bases, and 21 bases lay in between. This CDR3 has 16 residues. CDR1 LNHDA and CDR2 SQIVND come from the germline V gene (reference sequence). CDR3 sequence: CASTSPRIQGKETQYF. Here the CDR3 DNA reads TGTGCCAGTACCTCGCCCCGGATTCAAGGGAAAGAGACCCAGTACTTC. Looking up the rest from reference TRBV19 and TRBJ2-5 gives the full variable domain: DGGITQSPKYLFRKEGQNVTLSCEQNLNHDAMYWYRQDPGQGLRLIYYSQIVNDFQKGDIAEGYSVSREKKESFPLTVTSAQKNPTAFYLCASTSPRIQGKETQYFGPGTRLLVL.

The V and J genes are TRBV5-1 and TRBJ2-3, with D possibly called TRBD1 or TRBD2 (5 bases each). This CDR3 comprises 14 residues. Germline V gives CDR1 SGHRS, CDR2 YFSETQ. The V gene lost 3 bases and the J gene lost 4 bases, with 12 bases spanning the gap. CDR3 DNA sequence: TGCGCCAGCAGCTCGACGACGGGGCCAGATACGCAGTATTTT. Translating it yields CASSSTTGPDTQYF. Variable domain in full (rest from reference TRBV5-1 and TRBJ2-3): KAGVTQTPRYLIKTRGQQVTLSCSPISGHRSVSWYQQTPGQGLQFLFEYFSETQRNKGNFPGRFSGRQFSNSRSEMNVSTLELGDSALYLCASSSTTGPDTQYFGPGTRLTVL.

V and J are TRBV7-9 and TRBJ1-4; D unclear. This CDR3 has 15 residues. Germline assignment: CDR1 SEHNR and CDR2 FQNEAQ (reference sequence). V gave up 5 bases and J gave up 0 bases, with 10 bases separating them. CDR3 sequence reads: CASSRLLSTNEKLFF. The CDR3, as DNA: TGTGCCAGCAGCCGGTTGTTGTCAACTAATGAAAAACTGTTTTTT.

The rearrangement links TRBV4-1 to TRBJ1-3, with 10 bases lining up with TRBD1. V gave up 3 bases and J gave up 1 base; unmatched junction bases: 0. CDR1 is MGHRA, CDR2 YSYEKL, per germline. The CDR3 runs 15 residues. CDR3 coding DNA: TGCGCCAGCAGCCAGGGACAGGGGTCTGGAAACACCATATATTTT. It translates to CASSQGQGSGNTIYF.

The rearrangement joins TRBV30 to TRBJ1-3, with D unresolved. Per germline, CDR1 GTSNPN and CDR2 SVGIG (reference sequence). The V end lost 0 bases, the J end lost 8 bases, and 11 bases lay between the germline ends. CDR3 size: 13 residues. CDR3 residues: CAWSVNRQDTIYF. The CDR3 region has the DNA TGTGCCTGGAGTGTAAATAGGCAGGACACCATATATTTT.

This clone was seen a single time. The chain carries TRBV30 and TRBJ2-1; D may be TRBD1 (5 bases). V lost 5 bases, J lost 9 bases, and 8 bases lay in between. CDR1 is GTSNPN and CDR2 is SVGIG in the germline V gene (reference sequence). The length of the CDR3 is 10 residues. The DNA for the CDR3 is TGTGCCTGGGAAGACAGTGAGCAGTTCTTC. This gives the protein CAWEDSEQFF.